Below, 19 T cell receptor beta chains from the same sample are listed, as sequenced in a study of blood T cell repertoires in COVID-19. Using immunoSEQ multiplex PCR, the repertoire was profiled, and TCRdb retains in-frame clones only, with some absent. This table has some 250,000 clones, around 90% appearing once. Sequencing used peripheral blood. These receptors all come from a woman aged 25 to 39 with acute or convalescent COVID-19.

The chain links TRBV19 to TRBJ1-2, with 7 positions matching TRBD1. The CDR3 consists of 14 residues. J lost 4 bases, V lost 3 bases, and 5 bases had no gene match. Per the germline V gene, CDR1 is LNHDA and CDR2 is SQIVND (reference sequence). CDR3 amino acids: CASSIQSGGYGYTF. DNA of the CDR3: TGTGCCAGTAGTATTCAGTCAGGGGGCTATGGCTACACCTTC. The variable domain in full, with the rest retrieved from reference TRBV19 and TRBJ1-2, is DGGITQSPKYLFRKEGQNVTLSCEQNLNHDAMYWYRQDPGQGLRLIYYSQIVNDFQKGDIAEGYSVSREKKESFPLTVTSAQKNPTAFYLCASSIQSGGYGYTFGSGTRLTVV.

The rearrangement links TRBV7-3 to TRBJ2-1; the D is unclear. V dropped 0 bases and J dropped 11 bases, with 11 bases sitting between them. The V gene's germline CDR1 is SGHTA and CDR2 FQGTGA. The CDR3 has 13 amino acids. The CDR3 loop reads CASSLTVLSKQFF. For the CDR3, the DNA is TGTGCCAGCAGCTTAACCGTCCTCAGTAAGCAGTTCTTC.

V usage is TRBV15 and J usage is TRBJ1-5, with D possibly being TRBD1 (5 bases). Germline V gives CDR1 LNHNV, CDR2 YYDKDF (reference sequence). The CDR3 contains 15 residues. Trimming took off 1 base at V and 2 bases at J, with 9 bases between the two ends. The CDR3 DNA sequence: TGTGCCACCAGCAGAGTAGGGACTCGCAATCAGCCCCAGCATTTT. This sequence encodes CATSRVGTRNQPQHF.

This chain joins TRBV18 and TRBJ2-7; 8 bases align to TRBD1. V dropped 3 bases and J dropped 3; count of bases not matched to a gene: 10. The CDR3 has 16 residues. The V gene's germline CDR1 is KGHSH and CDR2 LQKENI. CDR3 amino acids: CASSPHPPGQGYEQYF. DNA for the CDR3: TGTGCCAGCTCACCCCATCCCCCCGGACAGGGCTACGAGCAGTACTTC.

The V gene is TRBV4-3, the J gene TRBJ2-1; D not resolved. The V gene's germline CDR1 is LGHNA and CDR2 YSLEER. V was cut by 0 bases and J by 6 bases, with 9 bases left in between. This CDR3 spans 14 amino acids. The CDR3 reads CASSQEGSINEQFF. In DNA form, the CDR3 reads TGCGCCAGCAGCCAAGAGGGTAGCATCAATGAGCAGTTCTTC.

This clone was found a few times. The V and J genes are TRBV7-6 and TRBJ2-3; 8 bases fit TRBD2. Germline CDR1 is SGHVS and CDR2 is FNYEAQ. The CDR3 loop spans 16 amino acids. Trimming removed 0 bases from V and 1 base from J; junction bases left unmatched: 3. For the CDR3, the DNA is TGTGCCAGCAGCTTAGCGGCAGCGGGAGGCACAGATACGCAGTATTTT. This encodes CASSLAAAGGTDTQYF.

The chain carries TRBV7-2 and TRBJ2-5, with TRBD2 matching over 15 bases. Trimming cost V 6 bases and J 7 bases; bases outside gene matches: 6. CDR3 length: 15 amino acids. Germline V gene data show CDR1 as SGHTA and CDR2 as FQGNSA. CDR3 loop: CASSSGLAGGGTQYF. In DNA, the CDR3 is TGTGCCAGCAGTTCGGGACTAGCGGGGGGAGGGACCCAGTACTTC.

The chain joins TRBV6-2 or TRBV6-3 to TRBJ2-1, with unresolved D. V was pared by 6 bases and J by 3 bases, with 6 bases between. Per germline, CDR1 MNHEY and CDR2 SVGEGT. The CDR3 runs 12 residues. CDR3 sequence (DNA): TGTGCCAGCAGCGACAACTACAATGAGCAGTTCTTC. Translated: CASSDNYNEQFF.

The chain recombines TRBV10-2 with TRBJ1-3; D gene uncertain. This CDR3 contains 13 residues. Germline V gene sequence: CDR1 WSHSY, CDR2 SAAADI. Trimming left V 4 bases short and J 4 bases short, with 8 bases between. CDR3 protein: CASSVNFGNTIYF. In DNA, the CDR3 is TGCGCCAGCAGTGTGAACTTCGGAAACACCATATATTTT.

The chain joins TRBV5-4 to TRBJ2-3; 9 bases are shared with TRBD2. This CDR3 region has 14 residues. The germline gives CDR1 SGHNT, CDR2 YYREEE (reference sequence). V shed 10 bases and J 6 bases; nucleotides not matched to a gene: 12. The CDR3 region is CAGTGREGRDTQYF. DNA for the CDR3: TGTGCCGGAACAGGGCGGGAGGGCCGGGATACGCAGTATTTT.

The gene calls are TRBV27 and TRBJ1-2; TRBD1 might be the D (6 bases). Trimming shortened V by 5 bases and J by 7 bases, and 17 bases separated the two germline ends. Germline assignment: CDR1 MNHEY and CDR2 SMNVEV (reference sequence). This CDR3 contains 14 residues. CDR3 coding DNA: TGTGCCAGCAGTGGGACATCTAAAGGGTTTGGCTACACCTTC. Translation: CASSGTSKGFGYTF.

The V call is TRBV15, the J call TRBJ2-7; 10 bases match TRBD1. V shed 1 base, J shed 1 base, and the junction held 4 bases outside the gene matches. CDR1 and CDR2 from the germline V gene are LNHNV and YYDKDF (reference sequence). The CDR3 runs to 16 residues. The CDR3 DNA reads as TGTGCCACCAGCAGAGCCGGGACAGGGGAATCCTACGAGCAGTACTTC. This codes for CATSRAGTGESYEQYF.

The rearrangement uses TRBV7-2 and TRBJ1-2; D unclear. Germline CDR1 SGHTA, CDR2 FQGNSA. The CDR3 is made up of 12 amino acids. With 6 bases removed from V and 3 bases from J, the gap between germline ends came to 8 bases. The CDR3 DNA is TGTGCCAGCAGAAGGCAGGACTATGGCTACACCTTC. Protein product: CASRRQDYGYTF.

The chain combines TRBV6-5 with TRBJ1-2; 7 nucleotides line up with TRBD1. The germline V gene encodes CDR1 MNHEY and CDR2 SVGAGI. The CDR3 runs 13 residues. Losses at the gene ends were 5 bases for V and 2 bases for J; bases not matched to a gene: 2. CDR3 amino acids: CASSRQGNYGYTF. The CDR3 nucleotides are TGTGCCAGCAGTCGACAGGGCAACTATGGCTACACCTTC.

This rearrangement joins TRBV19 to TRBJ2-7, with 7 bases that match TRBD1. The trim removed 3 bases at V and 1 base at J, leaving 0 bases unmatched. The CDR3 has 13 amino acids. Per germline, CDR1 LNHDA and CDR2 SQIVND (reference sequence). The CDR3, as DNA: TGTGCCAGTAGTATGGGACAGTCCTACGAGCAGTACTTC. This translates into CASSMGQSYEQYF. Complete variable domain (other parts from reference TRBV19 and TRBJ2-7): DGGITQSPKYLFRKEGQNVTLSCEQNLNHDAMYWYRQDPGQGLRLIYYSQIVNDFQKGDIAEGYSVSREKKESFPLTVTSAQKNPTAFYLCASSMGQSYEQYFGPGTRLTVT.

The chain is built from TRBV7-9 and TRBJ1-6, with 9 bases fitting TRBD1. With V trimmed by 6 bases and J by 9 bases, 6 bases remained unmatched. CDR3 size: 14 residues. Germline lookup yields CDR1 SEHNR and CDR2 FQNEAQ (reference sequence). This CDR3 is CASRPQGASSPLHF. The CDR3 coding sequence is TGTGCCAGCAGGCCACAGGGGGCTAGTTCACCCCTCCACTTT.

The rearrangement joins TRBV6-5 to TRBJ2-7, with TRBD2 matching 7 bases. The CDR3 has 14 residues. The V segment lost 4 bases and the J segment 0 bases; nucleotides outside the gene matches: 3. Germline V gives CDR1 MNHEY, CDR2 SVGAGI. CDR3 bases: TGTGCCAGCAGTTCTGGCGGGAGCTCCTACGAGCAGTACTTC. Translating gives CASSSGGSSYEQYF.

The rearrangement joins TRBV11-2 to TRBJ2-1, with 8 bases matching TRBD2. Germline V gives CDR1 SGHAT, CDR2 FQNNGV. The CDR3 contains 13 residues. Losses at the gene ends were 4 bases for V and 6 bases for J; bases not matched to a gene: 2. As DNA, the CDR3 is TGTGCCAGCAGCTGGACTAGCCCCAATGAGCAGTTCTTC. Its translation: CASSWTSPNEQFF.

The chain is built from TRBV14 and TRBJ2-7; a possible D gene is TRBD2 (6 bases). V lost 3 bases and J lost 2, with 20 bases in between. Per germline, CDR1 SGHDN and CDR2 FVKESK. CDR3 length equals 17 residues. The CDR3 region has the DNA TGTGCCAGCAGCCACCCCAGCCGGGGGACCCATACCTACGAGCAGTACTTC. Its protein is CASSHPSRGTHTYEQYF.